This T cell receptor beta chain was sequenced for a study of OX40 agonist ivuxolimab in advanced cancers. Repertoires were generated with immunoSEQ multiplex PCR, while TCRdb's copy carries only in-frame clones and drops some. The profile shows approximately 89,000 clones, around 88% of them singletons. This CDR3 region has 14 residues. CDR1 is ENHRY and CDR2 is SYGVKD in the germline V gene. Trimming took 0 bases from V and 8 from J, leaving 14 bases between them. Patients were ruled out by autoimmune disease history or systemic immunosuppression. The gene calls are TRBV10-3 and TRBJ2-7; D remains ambiguous. The clonotype was recovered from an adult with an advanced solid tumor such as melanoma, head and neck, liver or kidney cancer. The material sequenced was CD4+ or CD8+ T cells sorted from blood, taken in a trial of the OX40 agonist ivuxolimab. CDR3 nucleotides: TGTGCCATCAGTGAGTCTATAACGGGCAACCAGCAGTACTTC. It specifies CAISESITGNQQYF.